This T cell receptor beta chain was captured by sequencing in a study of blood T cell repertoires in COVID-19. The method was immunoSEQ multiplex PCR; TCRdb's version includes in-frame clones alone and lacks a portion of them. The repertoire holds some 180,000 clones, with more than 75% as singletons. V dropped 2 bases and J dropped 3; count of bases not matched to a gene: 3. The CDR3 covers 15 residues. Germline V gives CDR1 SQVTM, CDR2 ANQGSEA. This chain joins TRBV29-1 and TRBJ2-2, with TRBD1 matching over 10 bases. The clonotype comes from a man in his forties with active or convalescent COVID-19. The sequenced sample consisted of peripheral blood. The DNA for the CDR3 is TGCAGCGTTGAACGGACAGGGGGGGACACCGGGGAGCTGTTTTTT. Translated, it gives CSVERTGGDTGELFF.